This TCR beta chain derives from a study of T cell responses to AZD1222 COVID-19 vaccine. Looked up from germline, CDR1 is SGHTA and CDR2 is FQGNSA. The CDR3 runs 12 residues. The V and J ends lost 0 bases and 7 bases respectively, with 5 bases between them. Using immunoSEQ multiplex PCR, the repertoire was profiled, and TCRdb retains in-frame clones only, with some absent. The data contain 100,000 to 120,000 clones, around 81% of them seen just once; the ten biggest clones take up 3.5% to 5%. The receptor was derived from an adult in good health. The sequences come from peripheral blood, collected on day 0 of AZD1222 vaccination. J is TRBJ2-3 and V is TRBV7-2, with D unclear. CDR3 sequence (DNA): TGTGCCAGCAGCTTAGCCTTAAATACGCAGTATTTT. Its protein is CASSLALNTQYF.